A single sample is the source of the 18 T cell receptor beta chains below, sequenced in a study of blood T cell repertoires in COVID-19. The protocol was immunoSEQ multiplex PCR, while the TCRdb copy is restricted to in-frame clones and leaves out a portion. The sample consists of approximately 330,000 clones, around 90% of them appearing once. The material sequenced was peripheral blood. These receptor sequences come from a man in his thirties or forties with COVID-19, enrolled during active disease.

The genes are TRBV6-6 and TRBJ1-3; 7 nucleotides line up with TRBD1. The CDR3 is 16 residues long. The V gene's germline CDR1 is MNHNY and CDR2 SVGAGI (reference sequence). V gave up 5 bases and J gave up 6 bases; unmatched junction bases: 13. The CDR3 nucleotides read TGTGCCAGCAGTCGACAGGGTTTAAGGGCGGAAAACACCATATATTTT. The encoded protein is CASSRQGLRAENTIYF.

J is TRBJ2-3 and V is TRBV25-1; D perhaps matches TRBD1 (6 bases). Trimming took off 6 bases at V and 4 bases at J, with 14 bases between the two ends. Germline CDR1 and CDR2: MGHDK and SYGVNS. The CDR3 spans 14 residues. CDR3 sequence (DNA): TGTGCCAGCAGGGAACAGGGTGGCCCAGATACGCAGTATTTT. Protein sequence: CASREQGGPDTQYF.

This rearrangement joins TRBV25-1 to TRBJ2-3, with 7 bases lining up with TRBD2. Germline CDR1 MGHDK, CDR2 SYGVNS. The CDR3 contains 16 residues. The V segment lost 6 bases and the J segment 4 bases; nucleotides outside the gene matches: 13. This CDR3 is CASRSLAGFYSDTQYF. The CDR3 nucleotides are TGTGCCAGCAGATCATTAGCGGGTTTCTATTCAGATACGCAGTATTTT. Together with reference TRBV25-1 and TRBJ2-3, the CDR3 gives the full variable domain: EADIYQTPRYLVIGTGKKITLECSQTMGHDKMYWYQQDPGMELHLIHYSYGVNSTEKGDLSSESTVSRIRTEHFPLTLESARPSHTSQYLCASRSLAGFYSDTQYFGPGTRLTVL.

The gene calls are TRBV27 and TRBJ2-7, with D possibly TRBD1 on 6 matching bases. V lost 3 bases and J 5 bases, leaving 17 bases between the germline ends. This CDR3 is 15 amino acids long. The germline V gene has CDR1 MNHEY and CDR2 SMNVEV (reference sequence). Here the CDR3 DNA reads TGTGCCAGCAGTTTCCAACAGGGATTACTAGACGAGCAGTACTTC. This codes for CASSFQQGLLDEQYF.

This chain uses TRBV7-9 with TRBJ2-2, with 12 bases matching TRBD2. CDR1 is SEHNR and CDR2 is FQNEAQ in the germline V gene (reference sequence). V shed 3 bases and J 2 bases; nucleotides not matched to a gene: 4. The CDR3 covers 17 residues. The CDR3 nucleotides read TGTGCCAGCAGCTTGCGGACTAGCGGGGAAAACACCGGGGAGCTGTTTTTT. Translated: CASSLRTSGENTGELFF.

Ten or more counts support this clone. The rearrangement uses TRBV6-5 and TRBJ1-5; D remains ambiguous. The ends were cut back, 6 bases at V and 1 base at J, with 10 bases in the middle. This CDR3 has 14 residues. Per germline, CDR1 MNHEY and CDR2 SVGAGI. DNA of the CDR3: TGTGCCAGCAGGAGGGATCGGAGCAATCAGCCCCAGCATTTT. This translates into CASRRDRSNQPQHF.

V is TRBV5-8 and J is TRBJ1-4, with TRBD1 identical over 9 bases. Germline assignment: CDR1 SGHTS and CDR2 YDEGEE. V shed 3 bases, J shed 8 bases, and the junction held 8 bases outside the gene matches. This CDR3 region has 15 residues. In DNA form, the CDR3 reads TGTGCCAGCAGCTCCGGGACAGGGTTGGTGGAAAAACTGTTTTTT. Amino acids: CASSSGTGLVEKLFF.

This chain joins TRBV5-3 and TRBJ2-7; 8 nucleotides line up with TRBD2. TRBV5-3 is reported as an ORF; its role is uncertain. CDR3 length: 15 residues. Trimming took 2 bases from V and 3 from J; bases not matched to a gene: 7. The DNA for the CDR3 is TGTGCCAGAAGCTTCTTGCTAGCGGGTAGCTACGAGCAGTACTTC. Protein: CARSFLLAGSYEQYF.

V usage is TRBV6-6 and J usage is TRBJ2-1; weak D call: TRBD2 (5 bases). Germline V gives CDR1 MNHNY, CDR2 SVGAGI (reference sequence). The ends were cut back, 6 bases at V and 5 bases at J, with 11 bases in the middle. The CDR3 is 13 residues long. CDR3 nucleotide sequence: TGTGCCAGCAGCCCACTAGTTGACAATGAGCAGTTCTTC. It codes for CASSPLVDNEQFF.

The chain is built from TRBV11-2 and TRBJ1-1, with TRBD1 identical over 8 bases. V dropped 7 bases and J dropped 8; count of bases not matched to a gene: 9. Germline V CDR1 and CDR2: SGHAT, FQNNGV. CDR3 length equals 13 residues. The CDR3 region is CASTKSYRGEAFF. The DNA for the CDR3 is TGTGCCAGCACCAAATCCTACAGGGGGGAAGCTTTCTTT.

The chain's CDR3 is CASRPVWGGYEQYF. The CDR3 bases are TGTGCCAGCAGACCTGTCTGGGGGGGCTACGAGCAGTACTTC. The V call is TRBV7-8, the J call TRBJ2-7; 7 bases match TRBD2. The CDR3 runs to 14 residues. Germline CDR1 reads SGHVS; CDR2 reads FQNEAQ. J was trimmed by 3 bases and V by 6 bases; bases with no gene match: 8.

The chain employs TRBV10-3 and TRBJ1-2, with 8 bases identical to TRBD1. The V gene end was trimmed by 6 bases and the J gene end by 8 bases; junction bases not matched to a gene: 8. The CDR3 sequence is 13 residues long. Germline CDR1 is ENHRY and CDR2 is SYGVKD. In nucleotides, the CDR3 is TGTGCCATCAGCCAGGACAGGGAATCCGGCTACACCTTC. Translation gives CAISQDRESGYTF.

The chain combines TRBV18 with TRBJ2-6, with 12 bases lining up with TRBD1. V shed 3 bases and J 2 bases; nucleotides not matched to a gene: 2. Germline-derived CDR1 and CDR2 are KGHSH and LQKENI. CDR3 size: 17 residues. The chain's CDR3 is CASSPGQGAPGANVLTF. DNA of the CDR3: TGTGCCAGCTCACCGGGACAGGGGGCTCCTGGGGCCAACGTCCTGACTTTC. The whole variable domain, filled in from reference TRBV18 and TRBJ2-6, reads NAGVMQNPRHLVRRRGQEARLRCSPMKGHSHVYWYRQLPEEGLKFMVYLQKENIIDESGMPKERFSAEFPKEGPSILRIQQVVRGDSAAYFCASSPGQGAPGANVLTFGAGSRLTVL.

The chain has TRBV5-6 and TRBJ1-1; TRBD1 matches at 7 bases. Germline assignment: CDR1 SGHDT and CDR2 YYEEEE. The CDR3 contains 14 residues. V lost 6 bases, J lost 7 bases, and 12 bases stayed unmatched. The CDR3 here is CASTSGGLALEAFF. CDR3 DNA: TGTGCCAGCACCTCAGGGGGGCTAGCCCTTGAAGCTTTCTTT.

This chain links TRBV19 with TRBJ2-7; D unclear. Looked up from germline, CDR1 is LNHDA and CDR2 is SQIVND (reference sequence). The CDR3 length is 15 residues. With 3 bases removed from V and 5 bases from J, the gap between germline ends came to 17 bases. The CDR3 nucleotides are TGTGCCAGTAGTATTTCGACGGGTCCCTGGGACGAGCAGTACTTC. Its protein product is CASSISTGPWDEQYF.

The rearrangement links TRBV27 to TRBJ2-1; perhaps TRBD2 as D (6 bases). From germline, CDR1 is MNHEY and CDR2 SMNVEV (reference sequence). V was clipped by 5 bases and J by 6 bases, with 17 bases between them. The CDR3 loop spans 15 amino acids. The chain's CDR3 is CASSGRDSWSNEQFF. In nucleotides, the CDR3 is TGTGCCAGCAGTGGCCGGGACTCCTGGAGCAATGAGCAGTTCTTC.

The chain employs TRBV7-2 and TRBJ2-1; 7 bases line up with TRBD2. CDR3 length: 16 residues. Germline CDR1 is SGHTA and CDR2 is FQGNSA. V trimming: 2 bases; J trimming: 5 bases; junction bases outside the gene matches: 9. The DNA for the CDR3 is TGTGCCAGCAGCTTACGGGCTAGCGGAACAAACAATGAGCAGTTCTTC. This codes for CASSLRASGTNNEQFF.

V usage is TRBV5-4 and J usage is TRBJ2-1, with 7 nucleotides matching TRBD2. The V gene end was trimmed by 4 bases and the J gene end by 2 bases; junction bases not matched to a gene: 9. Germline CDR1 is SGHNT and CDR2 is YYREEE (reference sequence). This CDR3 region has 16 residues. The CDR3 protein is CASSRSGSSPYNEQFF. The CDR3, as DNA: TGTGCCAGCAGCCGTAGCGGGTCGTCCCCCTACAATGAGCAGTTCTTC.